The subject of this entry is one T cell receptor (beta chain). Its antigen is still unknown. This sample was included in a study of cytomegalovirus exposure and HLA in healthy donors. General observations from the study: Most TCR sequences were seen very rarely across donors, but some public TCRs occurred in many. A later analysis showed HLA-associated TCR beta chains outstripping equally common others in clonal expansion.

Vbeta (60) and Jbeta (13) primers were used in the PCR. Produced via immunoSEQ multiplex PCR; TCRdb's table is partial and in-frame only. This sample lists some 200,000 clones; its ten largest clones have 0.9% to 1.4%. The TCR comes from a girl aged 2-10 years in good health and CMV-seropositive. The sequencing sample was made of PBMCs.

The CDR3 DNA reads as TGCGCCAGCAGCTTGGCACAGGCCACCTACGAGCAGTACTTC. The encoded protein is CASSLAQATYEQYF. This chain joins TRBV5-1 and TRBJ2-7; D might be TRBD1 (5 bases). CDR1 is SGHRS and CDR2 is YFSETQ in the germline V gene. The CDR3 has 14 residues. The V end lost 0 bases, the J end lost 2 bases, and 9 bases lay between the germline ends.